A selection of T cell receptor beta chains follows, all from one sample in a study of T cells in localized non-small cell lung cancer. Assay: immunoSEQ multiplex PCR; the TCRdb copy retains only in-frame clones and omits some. The sample yields roughly 30,000 clones, 80% to 85% seen once. The specimen comprised peripheral blood mononuclear cells, sampled before any cancer treatment. All receptors come from a man between 40 and 69 years old with stage III lung adenocarcinoma. The CDR3 runs from the conserved cysteine through the conserved F or W. A D gene is named only where the DNA matches it firmly. Not all rows give a size; the values are once, few, many and, for expanded clones, a class.

clone_size j_call v_call d_call cdr3_nt cdr3_aa
. TRBJ1-1 TRBV14 . TGTGCCAGCAGCCCACCGGGCGGGGTCAGGACTGAAGCTTTCTTT CASSPPGGVRTEAFF
. TRBJ1-5 TRBV6-1 TRBD1 TGTGCCAGCACCGAAGGCAGGGGGTGGCAGCCCCAGCATTTT CASTEGRGWQPQHF
. TRBJ2-4 TRBV29-1 TRBD2 TGCAGCGTTGTTAATACGGGGGGAAACATTCAGTACTTC CSVVNTGGNIQYF
once TRBJ2-2 TRBV25-1 . TGTGCCAGCAGTGGACTTCGACAGACCGGGGAGCTGTTTTTT CASSGLRQTGELFF
few TRBJ1-1 TRBV5-1 . TGCGCCAGCACCGAGGGTTCGGGCGCGGCTTTCTTT CASTEGSGAAFF
. TRBJ1-3 TRBV28 . TGTGCCAGTCTGCTTGGAAACACCATATATTTT CASLLGNTIYF
. TRBJ2-1 TRBV7-2 TRBD2 TGTGCCAGCAGCCCCTCCATAGCGGGAGCCCTCAATGAGCAGTTCTTC CASSPSIAGALNEQFF
. TRBJ2-1 TRBV29-1 TRBD1 TGCAGCGGGACGGGACAGGGGGCACTCAATGAGCAGTTCTTC CSGTGQGALNEQFF
. TRBJ2-7 TRBV19 TRBD1 TGTGCCAGTAGTCGGACAGGCCAGACCTCGCCGTACGAGCAGTACTTC CASSRTGQTSPYEQYF
. TRBJ2-2 TRBV10-1 TRBD1 TGCGCCAGCAGCCGGGACAGCGGGGAGCTGTTTTTT CASSRDSGELFF
few TRBJ1-2 TRBV5-6 . TGTGCCAGCAGCTTGAGCGGGACGGGCGCGGGTGGCTACACCTTC CASSLSGTGAGGYTF
once TRBJ2-2 TRBV11-2 TRBD2 TGTGCCAGCAGTCCTCGGCGGGGGGACTGGGGTGGTACCGGGGAGCTGTTTTTT CASSPRRGDWGGTGELFF
. TRBJ2-5 TRBV19 TRBD2 TGTGCCAGTAGCCGGGTAGGGACTACCACTCAGGGGACCCAGTACTTC CASSRVGTTTQGTQYF
. TRBJ2-7 TRBV27 TRBD2 TGTGCCAGCAGTTTGCGGGAGAACTACGAGCAGTACTTC CASSLRENYEQYF
. TRBJ2-2 TRBV11-2 TRBD1 TGTGCCACCGCCCCGGGACAGGGGATGTCTGCCGGGGAGCTGTTTTTT CATAPGQGMSAGELFF
. TRBJ1-1 TRBV19 . TGTGCCAGTATTGAACTCGGGGGGCGAGCTTTCTTT CASIELGGRAFF
. TRBJ2-2 TRBV7-7 . TGTGCTAGCAGCTTAGATTTATCAGGCGGGGAGCTGTTTTTT CASSLDLSGGELFF
once TRBJ2-1 TRBV29-1 . TGCAGCGTTGAAGTACTAGGTGAGCAGTTCTTC CSVEVLGEQFF
. TRBJ1-1 TRBV6-5 . TGTGCCATCAGTAGGACAGACCGAACACTGAAGCTCCTCTTT CAISRTDRTLKLLF
. TRBJ2-7 TRBV28 TRBD2 TGTGCCAGCAGTTTGGGAGGGAGCCCCTACGAGCAGTACTTC CASSLGGSPYEQYF
. TRBJ1-1 TRBV18 . TGTGCCAGCTCCTCACGCTCGTGGGCTTTCTTT CASSSRSWAFF
. TRBJ1-6 TRBV27 . TGTGCCAGCAGCCTTTACCCTGCCGGTTCACCCCTCCACTTT CASSLYPAGSPLHF
. TRBJ2-1 TRBV5-1 TRBD2 TGCGCCAGCAGCTTGGCCCCGGGGGGGACGGGAAACAATGAGCAGTTCTTC CASSLAPGGTGNNEQFF
. TRBJ1-3 TRBV11-2 TRBD1 TGTGCCAGCACCCGACAGGGGGTCGTATCTGGAAACACCATATATTTT CASTRQGVVSGNTIYF
. TRBJ2-7 TRBV7-9 TRBD2 TGTGCCAGCAGCCTCCTAGCGGGAGCTTCCGAGCAGTACTTC CASSLLAGASEQYF
. TRBJ1-2 TRBV6-5 . TGTGCCAGCAGACCGACAGCTTGGGGAGGCTACACCTTC CASRPTAWGGYTF
few TRBJ1-2 TRBV19 . TGTGCCAGTAGTGTCTCGTCCGCTAACTATGGCTACACCTTC CASSVSSANYGYTF
. TRBJ1-5 TRBV27 TRBD1 TGTGCCAGCAGTTTGGGACAGGGTTTTAGGCAGCCCCAGCATTTT CASSLGQGFRQPQHF
once TRBJ2-2 TRBV27 . TGTGCCAGCAGCGTTTGGGGGAGTAGCGGGGAGCTGTTTTTT CASSVWGSSGELFF
once TRBJ2-5 TRBV19 TRBD1 TGTGCCAGTAGTAGAATCGGGACAGACCAAGAGACCCAGTACTTC CASSRIGTDQETQYF
. TRBJ2-2 TRBV27 . TGTGCCAGCAGTCCAAACAGCGGGAACACCGGGGAGCTGTTTTTT CASSPNSGNTGELFF
. TRBJ2-1 TRBV9 . TGTGCCAGCAGCGTAGCTACCAGAGGCGAGCAGTTCTTC CASSVATRGEQFF
. TRBJ2-1 TRBV9 . TGTGCCAGCAGCGTAGCAGGGAGTAATGAGCAGTTCTTC CASSVAGSNEQFF
. TRBJ1-2 TRBV28 TRBD1 TGTGCCAGCAGCCCTACGGGACAGGGGTCTAACTATGGCTACACCTTC CASSPTGQGSNYGYTF
once TRBJ2-1 TRBV5-5 . TGTGCCAGCAGCTTGTTGTTCCGGGTAGGATTTCATGAGCAGTTCTTC CASSLLFRVGFHEQFF
. TRBJ2-5 TRBV6-5 . TGTGCCAGCAGTCCGGGACGATCAGAGACCCAGTACTTC CASSPGRSETQYF
. TRBJ2-5 TRBV6-6 . TGTGCCAGCACCTGGGATAGGGGGAGTGGGACCCAGTACTTC CASTWDRGSGTQYF
. TRBJ2-7 TRBV5-1 . TGCGCCAGCAGCGATGGCGGGAACAGGATGTACTCCGAGCAGTACTTC CASSDGGNRMYSEQYF
. TRBJ2-5 TRBV10-3 TRBD1 TGTGCCATCAGTACAGGGGAAACCCAGTACTTC CAISTGETQYF
. TRBJ2-5 TRBV5-1 . TGCGCCAGCAGCCCCGGCAGGGTCGAAGAGACCCAGTACTTC CASSPGRVEETQYF